The rows below give T cell receptor beta chains drawn from one sample of a study of OX40 agonist ivuxolimab in advanced cancers. The table came from immunoSEQ multiplex PCR; TCRdb's copy has only in-frame clones and leaves some out. The sample gives approximately 70,000 clones, approximately 85% of which show up once; approximately 0.4% is in the top ten. This specimen was CD4+ or CD8+ T cells sorted from blood, taken in a trial of the OX40 agonist ivuxolimab. All receptors come from an adult with an advanced solid tumor such as melanoma, head and neck, liver or kidney cancer. The CDR3 runs from the conserved cysteine through the conserved F or W. The order of the fields is clone size, D gene, J gene, V gene, CDR3 DNA, CDR3 protein. The D gene is left open where the match is weak. Expanded clones get a size class; other rows say once, few or many, or leave the size out.

clone_size: NA; d_call: TRBD2; j_call: TRBJ2-2; v_call: TRBV27; cdr3_nt: TGTGCCAGCAGTTCTAGCGGGGGGGCCGTTGGGGAGCTGTTTTTT; cdr3_aa: CASSSSGGAVGELFF
clone_size: NA; d_call: TRBD1; j_call: TRBJ1-5; v_call: TRBV5-5; cdr3_nt: TGTGCCAGCAGCCGGACAGGGGATGGCGATCAGCCCCAGCATTTT; cdr3_aa: CASSRTGDGDQPQHF
clone_size: NA; d_call: NA; j_call: TRBJ2-5; v_call: TRBV28; cdr3_nt: TGTGCCAGCAGCATGCGCCCTCCGATGGAGACCCAGTACTTC; cdr3_aa: CASSMRPPMETQYF
clone_size: NA; d_call: TRBD1; j_call: TRBJ1-2; v_call: TRBV6-6; cdr3_nt: TGTGCCAGCAGTTCCCCCGACAGGGCCTATGGCTACACCTTC; cdr3_aa: CASSSPDRAYGYTF
clone_size: once; d_call: NA; j_call: TRBJ2-3; v_call: TRBV9; cdr3_nt: TGTGCCAGCAGCCCCCACCGAGATACGCAGTATTTT; cdr3_aa: CASSPHRDTQYF
clone_size: once; d_call: TRBD1; j_call: TRBJ1-2; v_call: TRBV19; cdr3_nt: TGTGCCAGTAGTAGGGACAGCCTCTATGGCTACACCTTC; cdr3_aa: CASSRDSLYGYTF
clone_size: NA; d_call: NA; j_call: TRBJ1-1; v_call: TRBV7-2; cdr3_nt: TGTGCCAGCAGCTTAAGTCCCCCGTCGACTGAAGCTTTCTTT; cdr3_aa: CASSLSPPSTEAFF
clone_size: NA; d_call: TRBD2; j_call: TRBJ2-7; v_call: TRBV7-2; cdr3_nt: TGTGCCAGCAGCTGGACTAGCGTGAGCTCCTACGAGCAGTACTTC; cdr3_aa: CASSWTSVSSYEQYF
clone_size: NA; d_call: NA; j_call: TRBJ2-5; v_call: TRBV5-6; cdr3_nt: TGTGCCAGCAGCTTGGCCAGGAGAGAGACCCAGTACTTC; cdr3_aa: CASSLARRETQYF
clone_size: NA; d_call: NA; j_call: TRBJ2-2; v_call: TRBV7-6; cdr3_nt: TGTGCCAGCAGCTCGTTGTGGACCGGGGAGCTGTTTTTT; cdr3_aa: CASSSLWTGELFF
clone_size: NA; d_call: NA; j_call: TRBJ1-3; v_call: TRBV19; cdr3_nt: TGTGCCAGTAGAACGGGACACTTCTCTGGAAACACCATATATTTT; cdr3_aa: CASRTGHFSGNTIYF
clone_size: NA; d_call: NA; j_call: TRBJ2-1; v_call: TRBV6-1; cdr3_nt: TGTGCCTGCTCCATGGGGGGGACAGCCTACAGTGAGCAGTTCTTC; cdr3_aa: CACSMGGTAYSEQFF
clone_size: NA; d_call: NA; j_call: TRBJ1-1; v_call: TRBV18; cdr3_nt: TGTGCCAGCTCACCACCGCAGGGCATGAACACTGAAGCTTTCTTT; cdr3_aa: CASSPPQGMNTEAFF
clone_size: NA; d_call: NA; j_call: TRBJ1-2; v_call: TRBV7-9; cdr3_nt: TGTGCCAGCAGCTTAGAAGCTGTGGCTAACGGCTACACCTTC; cdr3_aa: CASSLEAVANGYTF
clone_size: NA; d_call: NA; j_call: TRBJ1-5; v_call: TRBV6-5; cdr3_nt: TGTGCCAGCAGACTCCGGGACGGGCATCAGCCCCAGCATTTT; cdr3_aa: CASRLRDGHQPQHF
clone_size: NA; d_call: NA; j_call: TRBJ1-2; v_call: TRBV28; cdr3_nt: TGTGCCAGCACCTCCAGGGGCTATGGCTACACCTTC; cdr3_aa: CASTSRGYGYTF
clone_size: NA; d_call: TRBD1; j_call: TRBJ1-5; v_call: TRBV28; cdr3_nt: TGTGCCAGCAGTCTGGGGACAGGCCTTGAGGGCAATCAGCCCCAGCATTTT; cdr3_aa: CASSLGTGLEGNQPQHF
clone_size: NA; d_call: TRBD1; j_call: TRBJ1-1; v_call: TRBV10-3; cdr3_nt: TGTGCCATCAGTGAGCGGATCTCGGGACAGGGAAGCACTGAAGCTTTCTTT; cdr3_aa: CAISERISGQGSTEAFF
clone_size: NA; d_call: TRBD1; j_call: TRBJ1-6; v_call: TRBV5-5; cdr3_nt: TGTGCCAGCAGATCCGGGACAGGGACATATAATTCACCCCTCCACTTT; cdr3_aa: CASRSGTGTYNSPLHF
clone_size: NA; d_call: NA; j_call: TRBJ2-2; v_call: TRBV7-2; cdr3_nt: TGTGCCAGCAGCTTAGGTGGGGCGTGGACCGGGGAGCTGTTTTTT; cdr3_aa: CASSLGGAWTGELFF
clone_size: NA; d_call: NA; j_call: TRBJ1-3; v_call: TRBV6-5; cdr3_nt: TGTGCCAGCAGTTACTCGGGTGGAAACACCATATATTTT; cdr3_aa: CASSYSGGNTIYF
clone_size: NA; d_call: NA; j_call: TRBJ2-7; v_call: TRBV15; cdr3_nt: TGTGCCACCAGCAGAGTACGAGGGGTGGGGTCCTACGAGCAGTACTTC; cdr3_aa: CATSRVRGVGSYEQYF
clone_size: NA; d_call: NA; j_call: TRBJ2-3; v_call: TRBV18; cdr3_nt: TGTGCCAGCTCACCCGGGATTGGTAGCACAGATACGCAGTATTTT; cdr3_aa: CASSPGIGSTDTQYF
clone_size: NA; d_call: TRBD1; j_call: TRBJ2-2; v_call: TRBV7-8; cdr3_nt: TGTGCCAGCAGCTTACAGGGGGCGGTCGCCGGGGAGCTGTTTTTT; cdr3_aa: CASSLQGAVAGELFF
clone_size: few; d_call: NA; j_call: TRBJ1-2; v_call: TRBV28; cdr3_nt: TGTGCCAGCAGTTTAATGGGGCACTATGGCTACACCTTC; cdr3_aa: CASSLMGHYGYTF
clone_size: NA; d_call: NA; j_call: TRBJ2-7; v_call: TRBV30; cdr3_nt: TGTGCCTGGAGTATCGGTAGTGGTGGGAGACTATTTTACGAGCAGTACTTC; cdr3_aa: CAWSIGSGGRLFYEQYF
clone_size: NA; d_call: TRBD2; j_call: TRBJ2-3; v_call: TRBV6-5; cdr3_nt: TGTGCCAGCAGTTACCTGACTAGCGACTCCACAGATACGCAGTATTTT; cdr3_aa: CASSYLTSDSTDTQYF
clone_size: NA; d_call: TRBD1; j_call: TRBJ1-2; v_call: TRBV29-1; cdr3_nt: TGCAGCGTTGACCCGGGAGGGGGCGGGGGTAGAGCTGGCTACACCTTC; cdr3_aa: CSVDPGGGGGRAGYTF
clone_size: NA; d_call: NA; j_call: TRBJ1-2; v_call: TRBV18; cdr3_nt: TGTGCCAGCTCAAAGGAGGGGTCACGACTCTCTAACTATGGCTACACCTTC; cdr3_aa: CASSKEGSRLSNYGYTF
clone_size: NA; d_call: TRBD1; j_call: TRBJ1-5; v_call: TRBV2; cdr3_nt: TGTGCCAGCAGTGAGACAGGGAGGAATCAGCCCCAGCATTTT; cdr3_aa: CASSETGRNQPQHF
clone_size: NA; d_call: NA; j_call: TRBJ1-1; v_call: TRBV4-2; cdr3_nt: TGTGCCAGCAGCCAAGTGTCGGGGAACACTGAAGCTTTCTTT; cdr3_aa: CASSQVSGNTEAFF
clone_size: NA; d_call: NA; j_call: TRBJ2-3; v_call: TRBV28; cdr3_nt: TGTGCCAGCAGCAATGCGGGGTCTGCAAATACGCAGTATTTT; cdr3_aa: CASSNAGSANTQYF
clone_size: NA; d_call: NA; j_call: TRBJ1-4; v_call: TRBV18; cdr3_nt: TGTGCCAGCTCGAAGGACCCGGGACTGGGCTACAATGAAAAACTGTTTTTT; cdr3_aa: CASSKDPGLGYNEKLFF
clone_size: NA; d_call: NA; j_call: TRBJ1-2; v_call: TRBV7-2; cdr3_nt: TGTGCCAGCAGCTTAGGCAGTACTCGGAGGTATGGCTACACCTTC; cdr3_aa: CASSLGSTRRYGYTF
clone_size: NA; d_call: TRBD2; j_call: TRBJ2-7; v_call: TRBV28; cdr3_nt: TGTGCCAGCAGTTTAGCGGGGGGGGCCACGTACGAGCAGTACTTC; cdr3_aa: CASSLAGGATYEQYF
clone_size: NA; d_call: NA; j_call: TRBJ1-5; v_call: TRBV27; cdr3_nt: TGTGCCAGCACCCCTGACAGGATCAATCAGCCCCAGCATTTT; cdr3_aa: CASTPDRINQPQHF
clone_size: NA; d_call: TRBD1; j_call: TRBJ1-5; v_call: TRBV19; cdr3_nt: TGTGCCAGTAGTTTCCCCGGGACAGATCAGATAGCTAGGCATTTT; cdr3_aa: CASSFPGTDQIARHF
clone_size: NA; d_call: NA; j_call: TRBJ1-1; v_call: TRBV11-2; cdr3_nt: TGTGCCAGCAGCTCTAATGGGGGGGCAGAAGCTTTCTTT; cdr3_aa: CASSSNGGAEAFF
clone_size: NA; d_call: NA; j_call: TRBJ1-3; v_call: TRBV6-1; cdr3_nt: TGTGCCAGCAGTGTTCAGGTTACCGCTGGAAACACCATATATTTT; cdr3_aa: CASSVQVTAGNTIYF
clone_size: NA; d_call: TRBD1; j_call: TRBJ1-5; v_call: TRBV6-1; cdr3_nt: TGTGCCAGCAGTGCTCCTCCGACAGGGAACAATCAGCCCCAGCATTTT; cdr3_aa: CASSAPPTGNNQPQHF
clone_size: NA; d_call: TRBD1; j_call: TRBJ1-3; v_call: TRBV10-2; cdr3_nt: TGCGCCAGCAGTGATGGGACAGCCGCTGGAAACACCATATATTTT; cdr3_aa: CASSDGTAAGNTIYF